This T cell receptor beta chain was observed in a study of OX40 agonist ivuxolimab in advanced cancers. TCRdb's table, derived via immunoSEQ multiplex PCR, lists solely in-frame clones and lacks some. The sample includes some 65,000 clones, around 86% of them seen just once. CDR1 and CDR2 (germline): SGHKS, YYEKEE (reference sequence). V dropped 3 bases and J dropped 6 bases, with 15 bases sitting between them. CDR3 length equals 14 residues. The gene calls are TRBV5-5 and TRBJ1-2; D might be TRBD1 (6 bases). The receptor comes from an adult with an advanced solid tumor such as melanoma, head and neck, liver or kidney cancer. This specimen was CD4+ or CD8+ T cells sorted from blood, taken in a trial of the OX40 agonist ivuxolimab. The CDR3 here is CASSSLQGTHGYTF. The CDR3 DNA is TGTGCCAGCAGCTCCCTCCAGGGGACCCATGGCTACACCTTC.